This TCR beta chain was captured by sequencing in a study of T cells in Graves' hyperthyroidism and ophthalmopathy. Amplification of TCR beta CDR3 regions was performed using RNA transcripts as template. HTBI primers were employed in a first-round RT-PCR of the TCR CDR3. TCRdb used MiXCR to reprocess the multiplex PCR reads, holding one entry per CDR3 protein. Found here are 530,000 or so distinct CDR3 sequences, under 20% of them singletons; the top ten hold about 16%. CDR3 length equals 14 residues. Germline loops: CDR1 SGHVS, CDR2 FQNEAQ. As concerns this clonotype: A much larger clone lies one base from this, so it may be a read error.

This TCR derives from a woman aged 18-30 years with Graves' ophthalmopathy. Sequenced: blood. This sequence joins TRBV7-8 and TRBJ2-1, with D perhaps TRBD2 (6 bases). The CDR3 is CASGPRDFYNEEFF. The CDR3 nucleotides read TGTGCCAGCGGCCCGAGGGACTTCTACAATGAGGAGTTCTTC. Together with reference TRBV7-8 and TRBJ2-1, the CDR3 gives the full variable domain: GAGVSQSPRYKVAKRGQDVALRCDPISGHVSLFWYQQALGQGPEFLTYFQNEAQLDKSGLPSDRFFAERPEGSVSTLKIQRTQQEDSAVYLCASGPRDFYNEEFFGPGTRLTVL.